This entry features one T cell receptor (beta chain) sequence. What it binds is unknown. TCRdb's table, derived via immunoSEQ multiplex PCR, lists solely in-frame clones and lacks some. The sample shows about 120,000 clones, more than 85% of them seen only once. These data belong to a study of T cell responses to AZD1222 COVID-19 vaccine. The study's findings and limits: Repertoires were collected only later (after the peak T cell response had occurred). Nearly half of spike-specific TCRs reportedly go after variant regions that carry no mutations.

V lost 5 bases and J 4 bases, leaving 7 bases between the germline ends. The CDR3 totals 12 residues. The germline V gene encodes CDR1 SGHVS and CDR2 FQNEAQ. The V and J genes are TRBV7-8 and TRBJ2-3; D is ambiguous. The sample here was peripheral blood, taken 28 days after the second AZD1222 dose. This receptor was taken from an adult who received the AZD1222 COVID-19 vaccine. CDR3 in DNA: TGTGCCAGCAGCCTCTACTCAGATACGCAGTATTTT. This translates into CASSLYSDTQYF.